This passage covers 12 T cell receptor beta chains from one sample sequenced in a study of T cells of healthy individuals. TCRdb analysed the 5' RACE reads with MiXCR anew, one entry per CDR3 protein. The data hold nearly 100,000 distinct CDR3 sequences, with around 17% observed a single time. These receptors were taken from a human donor in good health.

This clonotype came up a few times. The rearrangement joins TRBV7-9 to TRBJ1-6; no reliable D call. Trimming took off 1 base at V and 0 bases at J, with 4 bases between the two ends. The CDR3 runs to 15 residues. Per the germline V gene, CDR1 is SEHNR and CDR2 is FQNEAQ (reference sequence). The CDR3 loop reads CASSLGSSYNSPLHF. DNA of the CDR3: TGTGCCAGCAGCTTAGGGAGCTCCTATAATTCACCCCTCCACTTT.

This clonotype was recorded a few times. This chain links TRBV5-1 with TRBJ1-4, with D unresolved. Germline V gene sequence: CDR1 SGHRS, CDR2 YFSETQ. This CDR3 region has 15 residues. Trimming shortened V by 0 bases and J by 5 bases, and 11 bases separated the two germline ends. CDR3 sequence reads: CASSLASAGNEKLFF. CDR3 nucleotides: TGCGCCAGCAGCTTGGCCTCCGCAGGAAATGAAAAACTGTTTTTT.

In this sample, this clonotype turned up many times. The V call is TRBV12-3 or TRBV12-4, the J call TRBJ1-1; 8 positions agree with TRBD1. The CDR3 spans 14 residues. V was clipped by 8 bases and J by 5 bases; unmatched bases: 10. Here the CDR3 DNA reads TGTGCCAGCGCGGACAGGGAGGGAAGTACTGAAGCTTTCTTT. Translating it yields CASADREGSTEAFF.

This clonotype occurred many times. The V gene is TRBV7-6, the J gene TRBJ1-2, with 10 bases aligning to TRBD1. V lost 5 bases and J lost 5; bases outside the gene matches: 2. The germline CDR1 and CDR2 sequences are SGHVS and FNYEAQ. The CDR3 sequence is 13 residues long. The CDR3 DNA reads TGTGCCAGCAGCGGGACAGGGGTGTATGGCTACACCTTC. Amino acid sequence: CASSGTGVYGYTF.

J is TRBJ1-2 and V is TRBV20-1; TRBD1 might be the D (6 bases). This CDR3 is 14 amino acids long. The V gene lost 3 bases and the J gene lost 4 bases, with 15 bases spanning the gap. From germline, CDR1 is DFQATT and CDR2 SNEGSKA (reference sequence). CDR3 nucleotides: TGCAGTGCTAGGGAGACAGGACTCCTCTATGGCTACACCTTC. Encoded protein: CSARETGLLYGYTF.

This chain joins TRBV6-6 and TRBJ1-2, with D uncertain. The CDR3 totals 13 residues. V was trimmed by 5 bases and J by 4 bases, leaving 11 bases between them. Looked up from germline, CDR1 is MNHNY and CDR2 is SVGAGI (reference sequence). CDR3 nucleotides: TGTGCCAGCAGTCCCCGGAGCAGCTATGGCTACACCTTC. Residues: CASSPRSSYGYTF.

The chain combines TRBV27 with TRBJ2-7; D not resolved. The germline V gene encodes CDR1 MNHEY and CDR2 SMNVEV (reference sequence). CDR3 length equals 13 residues. Trimming stripped 7 bases from V and 0 bases from J, with 10 bases between. The CDR3 region is CASTLGPSYEQYF. CDR3 bases: TGTGCCAGCACCCTCGGGCCCTCCTACGAGCAGTACTTC.

This chain uses TRBV12-3 or TRBV12-4 with TRBJ1-5, with a weak D call TRBD1 (5 bases). CDR3 length: 14 amino acids. Trimming pared 2 bases from V and 2 bases from J, leaving 7 bases between. The CDR3 DNA reads as TGTGCCAGCAGTTTAAGGGGTGGCAATCAGCCCCAGCATTTT. This encodes CASSLRGGNQPQHF.

The rearrangement links TRBV7-2 to TRBJ2-5; D is unclear. The CDR3 runs to 13 residues. The germline gives CDR1 SGHTA, CDR2 FQGNSA. The V end was cut by 2 bases, the J end by 1 base, with 5 bases between. DNA of the CDR3: TGTGCCAGCAGCTTACCCAGCCAAGAGACCCAGTACTTC. It yields the protein CASSLPSQETQYF.

This clonotype has a count of ten or more. The chain employs TRBV4-1 and TRBJ2-7; D is possibly TRBD1 or TRBD2 (5 bases each). Germline lookup yields CDR1 MGHRA and CDR2 YSYEKL. Trimming cost V 1 base and J 0 bases, with 13 bases left between them. This CDR3 has 16 residues. The CDR3 reads CASSQGWGFASYEQYF. CDR3 bases: TGCGCCAGCAGCCAAGGATGGGGGTTCGCCTCCTACGAGCAGTACTTC.

V is TRBV20-1 and J is TRBJ2-7; D is uncertain. Trimming cost V 4 bases and J 2 bases, with 15 bases left between them. The CDR3 has 14 residues. Germline V lookup: CDR1 DFQATT, CDR2 SNEGSKA (reference sequence). CDR3 amino acids: CSATQNPDPYEQYF. The CDR3 bases are TGCAGTGCTACACAAAACCCCGACCCCTACGAGCAGTACTTC.

The V call is TRBV11-2, the J call TRBJ2-3; D possibly corresponds to TRBD2 (6 bases). Germline-derived CDR1 and CDR2 are SGHAT and FQNNGV. The CDR3 has 16 residues. The V end lost 2 bases, the J end lost 0 bases, and 12 bases lay between the germline ends. CDR3 sequence: CASSLRRGTSTDTQYF. The DNA of the CDR3 is TGTGCCAGCAGCTTAAGGCGCGGGACTAGCACAGATACGCAGTATTTT.